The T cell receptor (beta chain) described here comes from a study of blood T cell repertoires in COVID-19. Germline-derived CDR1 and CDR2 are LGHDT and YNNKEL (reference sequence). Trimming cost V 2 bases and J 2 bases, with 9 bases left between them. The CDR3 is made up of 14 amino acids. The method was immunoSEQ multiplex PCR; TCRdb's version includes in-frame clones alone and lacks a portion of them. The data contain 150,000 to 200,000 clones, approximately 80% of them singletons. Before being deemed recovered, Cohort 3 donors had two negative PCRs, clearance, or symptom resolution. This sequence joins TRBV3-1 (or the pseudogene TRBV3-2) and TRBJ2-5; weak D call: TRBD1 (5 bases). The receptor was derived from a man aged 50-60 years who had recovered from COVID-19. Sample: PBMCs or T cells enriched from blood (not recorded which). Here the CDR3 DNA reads TGTGCCAGCAGCCAAAAACAGGTACAAGAGACCCAGTACTTC. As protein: CASSQKQVQETQYF.